This entry features one T cell receptor beta chain sequence. The antigen is not known. This sample also contains other DNA sequences that code for the same CDR3. This record belongs to a study of shared clonotypes between healthy human individuals. Study-wide context: Three plates each covered CD4 naive and memory; CD8 naive two, CD8 memory one. Findings and caveats of the study: Among donors, clonotype sharing was expected to be affected by sequencing depth. What naive subsets generally showed was a larger estimated richness than memory subsets showed.

CDR1 is SGHNT and CDR2 is YYREEE in the germline V gene (reference sequence). V lost 0 bases and J 1 base, leaving 4 bases between the germline ends. The length of the CDR3 is 13 residues. The authors distributed each subset's genomic DNA evenly over several immunoSEQ plates. Method: immunoSEQ multiplex PCR; TCRdb's copy keeps in-frame clones and lacks some. The repertoire holds about 2.1 million clones, with about 94% as singletons. Terminally differentiated effector memory CD45RA+ cells were excluded by CCR7 positive selection of CD45RO-negative cells. The material sequenced was naive CD8+ T cells from PBMCs. The sequence came from a man younger than 35 in good health. Some clones in this sample may be carry-over from other donors' samples. The rearrangement links TRBV5-4 to TRBJ1-1, with D hard to call. CDR3 nucleotides: TGTGCCAGCAGCTTGGGGAGGAACACTGAAGCTTTCTTT. Protein: CASSLGRNTEAFF. Full variable domain (rest looked up from reference TRBV5-4 and TRBJ1-1): ETGVTQSPTHLIKTRGQQVTLRCSSQSGHNTVSWYQQALGQGPQFIFQYYREEENGRGNFPPRFSGLQFPNYSSELNVNALELDDSALYLCASSLGRNTEAFFGQGTRLTVV.